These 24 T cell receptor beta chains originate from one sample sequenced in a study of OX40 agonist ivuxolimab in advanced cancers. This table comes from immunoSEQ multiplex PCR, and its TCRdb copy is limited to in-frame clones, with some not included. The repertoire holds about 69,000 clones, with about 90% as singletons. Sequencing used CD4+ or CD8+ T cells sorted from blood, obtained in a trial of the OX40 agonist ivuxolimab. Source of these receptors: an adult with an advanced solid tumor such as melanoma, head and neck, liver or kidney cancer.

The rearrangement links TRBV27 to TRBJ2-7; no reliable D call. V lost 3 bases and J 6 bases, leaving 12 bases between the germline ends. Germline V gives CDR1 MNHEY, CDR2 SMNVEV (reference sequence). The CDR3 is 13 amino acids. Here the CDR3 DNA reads TGTGCCAGCAGTTTTTCGGTGGTCGGCGAGCAGTACTTC. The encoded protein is CASSFSVVGEQYF.

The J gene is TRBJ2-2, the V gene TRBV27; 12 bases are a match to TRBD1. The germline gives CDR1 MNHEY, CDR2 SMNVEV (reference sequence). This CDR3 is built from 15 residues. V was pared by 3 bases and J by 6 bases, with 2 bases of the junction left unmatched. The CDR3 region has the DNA TGTGCCAGCAGTTTCGGGACAGGGGGCTCCGGGGAGCTGTTTTTT. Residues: CASSFGTGGSGELFF.

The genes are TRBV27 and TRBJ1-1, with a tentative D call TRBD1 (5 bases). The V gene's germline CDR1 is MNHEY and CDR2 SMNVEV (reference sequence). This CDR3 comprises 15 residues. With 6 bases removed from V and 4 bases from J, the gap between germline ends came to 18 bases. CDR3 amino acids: CASSSGKNGGTEAFF. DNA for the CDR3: TGTGCCAGCAGCTCCGGAAAGAACGGGGGCACTGAAGCTTTCTTT.

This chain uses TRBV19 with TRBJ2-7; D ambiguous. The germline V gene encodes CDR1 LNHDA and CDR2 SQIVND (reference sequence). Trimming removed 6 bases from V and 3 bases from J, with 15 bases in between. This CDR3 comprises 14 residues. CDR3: CASSTYITNYEQYF. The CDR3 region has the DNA TGTGCCAGTAGCACGTATATAACCAACTACGAGCAGTACTTC. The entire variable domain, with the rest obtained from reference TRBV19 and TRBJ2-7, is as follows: DGGITQSPKYLFRKEGQNVTLSCEQNLNHDAMYWYRQDPGQGLRLIYYSQIVNDFQKGDIAEGYSVSREKKESFPLTVTSAQKNPTAFYLCASSTYITNYEQYFGPGTRLTVT.

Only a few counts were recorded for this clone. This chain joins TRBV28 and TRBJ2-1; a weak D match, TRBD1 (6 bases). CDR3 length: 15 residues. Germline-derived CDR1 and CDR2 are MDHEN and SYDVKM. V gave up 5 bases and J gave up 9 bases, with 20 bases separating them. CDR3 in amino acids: CASSIPGPQGGEQFF. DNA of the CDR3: TGTGCCAGCAGTATTCCGGGACCTCAAGGGGGTGAGCAGTTCTTC.

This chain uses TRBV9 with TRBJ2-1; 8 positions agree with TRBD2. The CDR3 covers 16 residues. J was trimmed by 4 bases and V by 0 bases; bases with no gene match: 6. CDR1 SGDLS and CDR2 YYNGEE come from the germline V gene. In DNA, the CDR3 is TGTGCCAGCAGCGTAGGTGGTAGCGGGATTTACAATGAGCAGTTCTTC. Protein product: CASSVGGSGIYNEQFF.

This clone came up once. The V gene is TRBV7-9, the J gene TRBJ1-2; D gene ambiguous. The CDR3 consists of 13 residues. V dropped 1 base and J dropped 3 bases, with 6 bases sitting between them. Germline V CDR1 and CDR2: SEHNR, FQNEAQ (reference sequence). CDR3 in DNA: TGTGCCAGCAGCTTAGAGGTTCACTATGGCTACACCTTC. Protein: CASSLEVHYGYTF.

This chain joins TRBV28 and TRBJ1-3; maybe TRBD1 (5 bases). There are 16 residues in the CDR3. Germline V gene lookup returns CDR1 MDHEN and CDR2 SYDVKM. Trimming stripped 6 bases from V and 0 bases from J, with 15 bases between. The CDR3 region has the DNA TGTGCCAGCAGGACGTCGGGGGGGAGCTCTGGAAACACCATATATTTT. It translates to CASRTSGGSSGNTIYF.

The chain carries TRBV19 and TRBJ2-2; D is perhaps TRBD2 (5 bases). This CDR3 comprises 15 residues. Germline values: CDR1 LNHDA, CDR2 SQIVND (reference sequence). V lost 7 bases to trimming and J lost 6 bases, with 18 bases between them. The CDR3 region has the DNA TGTGCCAGTACTGAAACGGGGTTAGGGTCCGGGGAGCTGTTTTTT. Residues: CASTETGLGSGELFF.

The DNA for the CDR3 is TGTGCCAGCAGTGAAGGTGGACTGACGAACACCGGGGAGCTGTTTTTT. It is translated as CASSEGGLTNTGELFF. The chain couples TRBV25-1 to TRBJ2-2; D is possibly TRBD2 (5 bases). The V gene's germline CDR1 is MGHDK and CDR2 SYGVNS. Trimming removed 2 bases from V and 0 bases from J, with 10 bases in between. This CDR3 contains 16 residues.

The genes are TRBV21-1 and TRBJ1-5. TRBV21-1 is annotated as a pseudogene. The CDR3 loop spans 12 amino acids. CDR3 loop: CASSKRGQPQHF. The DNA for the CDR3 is TGTGCCAGCAGCAAACGGGGTCAGCCCCAGCATTTT.

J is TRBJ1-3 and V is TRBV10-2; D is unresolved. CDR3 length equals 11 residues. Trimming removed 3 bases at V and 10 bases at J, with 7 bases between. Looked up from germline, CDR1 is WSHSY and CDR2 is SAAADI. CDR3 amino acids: CASSDAGTIYF. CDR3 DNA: TGCGCCAGCAGTGATGCGGGAACCATATATTTT.

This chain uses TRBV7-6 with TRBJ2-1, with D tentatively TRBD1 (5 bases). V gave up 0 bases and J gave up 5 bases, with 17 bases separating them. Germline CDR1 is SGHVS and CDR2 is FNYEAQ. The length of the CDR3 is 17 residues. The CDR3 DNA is TGTGCCAGCAGCTTAGCGCTCAAGGGGTCGGTGGACAATGAGCAGTTCTTC. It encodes CASSLALKGSVDNEQFF. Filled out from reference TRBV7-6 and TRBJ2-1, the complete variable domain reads GAGVSQSPRYKVTKRGQDVALRCDPISGHVSLYWYRQALGQGPEFLTYFNYEAQQDKSGLPNDRFSAERPEGSISTLTIQRTEQRDSAMYRCASSLALKGSVDNEQFFGPGTRLTVL.

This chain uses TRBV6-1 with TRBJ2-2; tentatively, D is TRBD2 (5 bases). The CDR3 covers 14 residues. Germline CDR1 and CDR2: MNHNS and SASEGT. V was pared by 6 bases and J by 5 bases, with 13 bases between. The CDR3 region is CASREGLLTGELFF. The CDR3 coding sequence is TGTGCCAGCAGAGAGGGCCTTCTTACCGGGGAGCTGTTTTTT.

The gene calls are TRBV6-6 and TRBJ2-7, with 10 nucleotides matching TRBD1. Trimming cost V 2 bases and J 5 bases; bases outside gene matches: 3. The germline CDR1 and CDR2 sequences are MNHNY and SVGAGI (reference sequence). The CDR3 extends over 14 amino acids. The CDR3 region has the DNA TGTGCCAGCAGTTACGGGACAGGGGTCCACGAGCAGTACTTC. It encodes CASSYGTGVHEQYF.

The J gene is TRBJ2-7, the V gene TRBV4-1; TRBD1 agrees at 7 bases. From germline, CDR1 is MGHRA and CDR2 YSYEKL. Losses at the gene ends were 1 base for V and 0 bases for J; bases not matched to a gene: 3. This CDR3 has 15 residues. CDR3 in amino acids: CASSQAGQTSYEQYF. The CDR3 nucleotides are TGCGCCAGCAGCCAAGCGGGACAGACCTCCTACGAGCAGTACTTC.

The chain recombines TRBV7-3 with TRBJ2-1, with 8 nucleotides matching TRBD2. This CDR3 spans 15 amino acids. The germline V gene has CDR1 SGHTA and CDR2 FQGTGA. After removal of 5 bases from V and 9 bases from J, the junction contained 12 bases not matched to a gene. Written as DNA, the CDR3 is TGTGCCAGCAGCAAAAGCGGGAGCGGTAATGCTGAGCAGTTCTTC. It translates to CASSKSGSGNAEQFF. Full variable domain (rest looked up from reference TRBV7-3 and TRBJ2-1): GAGVSQTPSNKVTEKGKYVELRCDPISGHTALYWYRQSLGQGPEFLIYFQGTGAADDSGLPNDRFFAVRPEGSVSTLKIQRTERGDSAVYLCASSKSGSGNAEQFFGPGTRLTVL.

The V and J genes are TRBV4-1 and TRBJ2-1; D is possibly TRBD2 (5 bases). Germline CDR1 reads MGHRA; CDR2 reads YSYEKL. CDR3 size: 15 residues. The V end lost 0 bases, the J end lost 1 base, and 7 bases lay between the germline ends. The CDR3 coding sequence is TGCGCCAGCAGCCAAGACGGGAATTCCTACAATGAGCAGTTCTTC. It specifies CASSQDGNSYNEQFF.

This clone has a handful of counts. The CDR3 spells CASSIDIQDNTDTQYF. Here the CDR3 DNA reads TGTGCCAGTAGTATAGACATTCAGGACAACACAGATACGCAGTATTTT. V gene TRBV19 combines with J gene TRBJ2-3; weak D call: TRBD1 (5 bases). The CDR3 is made up of 16 amino acids. Trimming took 0 bases from V and 2 from J, leaving 12 bases between them. CDR1 LNHDA and CDR2 SQIVND come from the germline V gene (reference sequence).

CDR3 DNA sequence: TGTGCCAGCAGCTCACCCGTCCAAGAGACCCAGTACTTC. It is translated as CASSSPVQETQYF. V gene TRBV7-9 combines with J gene TRBJ2-5; unclear D gene. Trimming took 4 bases from V and 1 from J, leaving 7 bases between them. The CDR3 is 13 amino acids. Germline values: CDR1 SEHNR, CDR2 FQNEAQ (reference sequence).

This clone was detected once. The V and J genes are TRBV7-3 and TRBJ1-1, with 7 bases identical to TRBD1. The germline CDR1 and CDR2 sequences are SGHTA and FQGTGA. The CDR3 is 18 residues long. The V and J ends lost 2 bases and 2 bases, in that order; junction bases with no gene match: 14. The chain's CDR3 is CASSLHPQGGATNTEAFF. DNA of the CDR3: TGTGCCAGCAGCTTACACCCTCAAGGGGGCGCGACTAACACTGAAGCTTTCTTT.

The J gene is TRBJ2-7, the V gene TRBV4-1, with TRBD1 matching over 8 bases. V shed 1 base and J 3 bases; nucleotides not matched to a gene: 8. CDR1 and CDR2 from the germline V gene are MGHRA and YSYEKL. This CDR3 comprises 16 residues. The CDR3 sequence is CASSQGQGSLLYEQYF. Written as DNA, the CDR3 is TGCGCCAGCAGCCAAGGACAGGGGTCCCTCCTCTACGAGCAGTACTTC.

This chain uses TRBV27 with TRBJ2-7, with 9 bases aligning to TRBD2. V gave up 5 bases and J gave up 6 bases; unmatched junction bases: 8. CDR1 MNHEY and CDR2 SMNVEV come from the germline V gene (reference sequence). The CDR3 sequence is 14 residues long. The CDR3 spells CASSPGLAKGEQYF. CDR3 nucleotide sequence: TGTGCCAGCAGTCCGGGACTAGCTAAAGGCGAGCAGTACTTC.

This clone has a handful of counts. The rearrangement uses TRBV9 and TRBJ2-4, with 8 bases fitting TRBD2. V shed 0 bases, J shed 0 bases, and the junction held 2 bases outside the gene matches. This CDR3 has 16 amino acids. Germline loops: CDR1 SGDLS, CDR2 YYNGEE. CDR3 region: CASSVGLAGAKNIQYF. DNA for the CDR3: TGTGCCAGCAGCGTAGGGCTAGCGGGAGCCAAAAACATTCAGTACTTC.